This TCR beta chain comes out of a study of T cell repertoires in cytomegalovirus infection. Study at large: Public TCR beta signatures provided an indication of both CMV infection and a matching HLA type. Study-wide points: Clonotype analysis showed dominance of the ex vivo response by HLA-C-restricted CMV-specific TCR beta clonotypes. Frequencies of public TCR beta families were cumulated, and this identified carriers of CMV plus the relevant HLA.

TCRdb reprocessed the reads with MiXCR, giving one entry per CDR3 protein. The data show hundreds of thousands of distinct CDR3 sequences, with approximately 25% seen just once and under 8.5% held by the top ten. Trimming cost V 1 base and J 3 bases, with 14 bases left between them. The germline V gene encodes CDR1 LNHNV and CDR2 YYDKDF (reference sequence). The CDR3 extends over 16 amino acids. The table lists this clonotype with many counts. Its antigen is unknown. Sequenced: CD8+ T cells from PBMCs. V and J are TRBV15 and TRBJ2-3; D unclear. The receptor's source is a human donor in good health (CMV status not recorded). Some clones in this sample may be carry-over from other donors' samples. Here the CDR3 DNA reads TGTGCCACCAGCAGAGGAAGTCTCGCCACGACAGATACGCAGTATTTT. Translation: CATSRGSLATTDTQYF.